This entry lists 8 T cell receptor beta chains sequenced from one sample in a study of breast tumors, draining lymph nodes, adjacent tissues. Axillary draining lymph nodes of breast cancer patients supplied the node samples. TCRdb ran MiXCR on the multiplex PCR reads and lists one entry per CDR3 protein. The data hold some 120,000 distinct CDR3 sequences, with less than 25% observed a single time. What was sequenced was axillary lymph node tissue. These receptors were collected from a female donor with breast cancer. Some clones in this sample may be carry-over from other donors' samples.

This clonotype was recorded at least ten times. The chain links TRBV11-2 to TRBJ2-2, with TRBD2 identical over 9 bases. The V gene end was trimmed by 11 bases and the J gene end by 5 bases; junction bases not matched to a gene: 12. This CDR3 region has 15 residues. The germline gives CDR1 SGHAT, CDR2 FQNNGV. The CDR3 reads CAGHKGTSWTGELFF. The CDR3 DNA reads TGTGCCGGACACAAAGGGACTAGCTGGACCGGGGAGCTGTTTTTT.

This clonotype was counted many times. The rearrangement links TRBV20-1 to TRBJ2-7, with D unresolved. Germline V gives CDR1 DFQATT, CDR2 SNEGSKA (reference sequence). V lost 6 bases to trimming and J lost 2 bases, with 17 bases between them. The CDR3 length is 14 residues. This chain's CDR3 is CSAPQTPGTYEQYF. Here the CDR3 DNA reads TGCAGTGCCCCCCAAACCCCGGGTACCTACGAGCAGTACTTC.

This clonotype showed up many times. The V call is TRBV20-1, the J call TRBJ2-1, with a weak D call TRBD2 (6 bases). The V end lost 5 bases, the J end lost 2 bases, and 13 bases lay between the germline ends. Germline V gives CDR1 DFQATT, CDR2 SNEGSKA (reference sequence). The CDR3 has 14 residues. CDR3 DNA: TGCAGTGCTTTCCCGGGACTCCCCTACAATGAGCAGTTCTTC. It translates to CSAFPGLPYNEQFF.

In its sample, this clonotype was seen many times. V gene TRBV2 combines with J gene TRBJ2-1; D remains unclear. V dropped 1 base and J dropped 11 bases, with 9 bases sitting between them. CDR3 length equals 12 residues. CDR1 and CDR2 (germline): SNHLY, FYNNEI. CDR3 DNA: TGTGCCAGCAGTGAAGTTGGATATCAGCAGTTCTTC. It translates to CASSEVGYQQFF.

Worth noting for this clonotype: Germline is not matched at one junction end, which may reflect a read error. This chain uses TRBV5-1 with TRBJ2-1; D unclear. CDR1 SGHRS and CDR2 YFSETQ come from the germline V gene. This CDR3 is 12 amino acids long. The CDR3 loop reads CASSLGYNGQFF. The CDR3 DNA reads as TGCGCCAGCAGCTTGGGCTACAATGGGCAGTTCTTC.

In this sample, this clonotype turned up many times. The J gene is TRBJ2-6, the V gene TRBV12-3 or TRBV12-4; D is possibly TRBD1 or TRBD2 (5 bases each). The CDR3 runs 20 residues. V dropped 6 bases and J dropped 0 bases, with 24 bases sitting between them. CDR3 bases: TGTGCCAGCAGCTCTGCCCGATTAGATTTGGGGACCTCTGGGGCCAACGTCCTGACTTTC. It codes for CASSSARLDLGTSGANVLTF.

This clonotype was detected ten times or more. The V gene is TRBV12-3 or TRBV12-4, the J gene TRBJ2-3; D possibly corresponds to TRBD1 (6 bases). V lost 6 bases and J lost 0, with 16 bases in between. The CDR3 totals 16 residues. DNA of the CDR3: TGTGCCAGCAGCCTAGGGACAATCCCTAGCACAGATACGCAGTATTTT. This sequence encodes CASSLGTIPSTDTQYF.

This clonotype was recorded at least ten times. The rearrangement joins TRBV9 to TRBJ2-2; D tentatively reads TRBD1 or TRBD2 (5 bases each). Trimming cost V 4 bases and J 0 bases, with 10 bases left between them. Germline CDR1 SGDLS, CDR2 YYNGEE. The CDR3 covers 15 residues. The CDR3 sequence: CASSPGRSNTGELFF. The CDR3 coding sequence is TGTGCCAGCAGCCCGGGACGGTCGAACACCGGGGAGCTGTTTTTT.